Detailed here is one T cell receptor beta chain. The method was immunoSEQ multiplex PCR; TCRdb's version includes in-frame clones alone and lacks a portion of them. The table records roughly 81,000 clones, 65% to 85% of them present only once. The sample originates from a study of blood T cell repertoires in COVID-19. Study details: Spain, Italy and the United States supplied samples that represented acute and convalescent COVID-19. T cells, B-cell-depleted T cells, or PBMCs provided the cDNA or gDNA that served as material.

CDR1 is MDHEN, CDR2 SYDVKM, per germline. The CDR3 length is 16 residues. Trimming removed 1 base from V and 2 bases from J, with 12 bases in between. Sequencing was performed on peripheral blood. The chain is built from TRBV28 and TRBJ1-5; the D is unclear. The clonotype was recovered from an elderly man with active or convalescent COVID-19. Here the CDR3 DNA reads TGTGCCAGCAGTTTATACCGGGGTTTAGGCAATCAGCCCCAGCATTTT. It translates to CASSLYRGLGNQPQHF.